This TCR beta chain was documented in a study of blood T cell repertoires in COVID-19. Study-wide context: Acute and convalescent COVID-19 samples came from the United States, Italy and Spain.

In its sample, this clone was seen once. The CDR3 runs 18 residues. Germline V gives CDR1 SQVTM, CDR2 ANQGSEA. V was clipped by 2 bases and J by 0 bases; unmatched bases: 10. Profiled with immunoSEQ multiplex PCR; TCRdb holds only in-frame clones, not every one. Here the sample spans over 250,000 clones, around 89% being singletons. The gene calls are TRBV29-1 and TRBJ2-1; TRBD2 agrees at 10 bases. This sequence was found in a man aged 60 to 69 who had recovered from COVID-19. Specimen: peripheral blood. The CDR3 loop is CSVEPGLAAAGSYNEQFF. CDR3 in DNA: TGCAGCGTTGAACCCGGACTAGCGGCGGCGGGCTCCTACAATGAGCAGTTCTTC.